This T cell receptor (beta chain) came from a study of blood T cell repertoires in COVID-19. About the research overall: COVID-19 samples collected from the United States, Italy and Spain covered acute and convalescent phases. PBMCs, B-cell-depleted T cells, or T cells provided the cDNA or gDNA that made up the material.

The junction had 15 bases not matched to a gene; V was cut back by 5 bases and J by 8 bases. From germline, CDR1 is MNHEY and CDR2 SVGEGT. The CDR3 sequence is 16 residues long. Authors' analysis steps: Reference gene primer amplification in the assay estimated nucleated cell counts. Method: immunoSEQ multiplex PCR; TCRdb's copy keeps in-frame clones and lacks some. That table is the source of V, J and clone size, and D and trimming were worked out from the DNA. The data contain 200,000 to 250,000 clones, around 82% of them singletons. V and J are TRBV6-2 or TRBV6-3 and TRBJ2-4; 7 bases match TRBD1. This receptor was taken from a woman aged 70-85 years with acute or convalescent COVID-19. Sequences were obtained from peripheral blood. CDR3 residues: CASSLNPGQNVDIQYF. CDR3 sequence (DNA): TGTGCCAGCAGTCTCAATCCGGGACAGAATGTAGACATTCAGTACTTC.